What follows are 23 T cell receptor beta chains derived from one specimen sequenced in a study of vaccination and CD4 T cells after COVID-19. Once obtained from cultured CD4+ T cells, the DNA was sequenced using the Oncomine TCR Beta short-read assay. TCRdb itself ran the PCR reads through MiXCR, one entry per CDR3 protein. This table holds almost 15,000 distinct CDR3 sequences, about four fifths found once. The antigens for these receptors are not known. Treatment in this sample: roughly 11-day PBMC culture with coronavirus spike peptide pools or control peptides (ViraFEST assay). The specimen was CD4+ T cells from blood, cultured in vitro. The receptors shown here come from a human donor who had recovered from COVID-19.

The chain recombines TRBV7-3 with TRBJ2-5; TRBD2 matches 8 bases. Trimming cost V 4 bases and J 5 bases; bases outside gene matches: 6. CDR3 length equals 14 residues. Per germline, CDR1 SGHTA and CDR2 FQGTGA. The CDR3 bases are TGTGCCAGCAGCTCTATCGGGACTAGGGAGACCCAGTACTTC. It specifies CASSSIGTRETQYF.

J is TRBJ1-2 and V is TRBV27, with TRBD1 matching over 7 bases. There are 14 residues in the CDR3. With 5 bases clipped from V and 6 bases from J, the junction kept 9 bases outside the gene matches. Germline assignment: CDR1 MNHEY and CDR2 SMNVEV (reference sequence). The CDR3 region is CASSPRQGEHGYTF. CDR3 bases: TGTGCCAGCAGTCCCCGACAGGGCGAGCATGGCTACACCTTC.

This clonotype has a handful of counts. The CDR3 loop is CASSYQGTGPSSEAFF. DNA for the CDR3: TGTGCCAGCAGTTACCAGGGGACAGGCCCGAGTTCTGAAGCTTTCTTT. This sequence joins TRBV6-5 and TRBJ1-1; 8 bases line up with TRBD1. V shed 2 bases, J shed 6 bases, and the junction held 11 bases outside the gene matches. CDR3 length: 16 residues. Germline V gene lookup returns CDR1 MNHEY and CDR2 SVGAGI.

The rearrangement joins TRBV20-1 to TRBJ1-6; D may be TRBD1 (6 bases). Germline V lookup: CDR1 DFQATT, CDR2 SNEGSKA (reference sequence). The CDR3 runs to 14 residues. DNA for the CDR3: TGCAGCGTTAAAACAGGGTTAAGTAATTCACCCCTCCACTTT. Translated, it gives CSVKTGLSNSPLHF.

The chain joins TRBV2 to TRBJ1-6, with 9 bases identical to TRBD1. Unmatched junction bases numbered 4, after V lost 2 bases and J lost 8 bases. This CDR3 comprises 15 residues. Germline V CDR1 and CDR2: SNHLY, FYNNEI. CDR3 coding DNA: TGTGCCAGCAGTGAATACAGGGGGCTTTATTCACCCCTCCACTTT. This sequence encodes CASSEYRGLYSPLHF.

As DNA, the CDR3 is TGTGCCACCGACGACTCGGGGAGCAATCAGCCCCAGCATTTT. Translation: CATDDSGSNQPQHF. The V gene is TRBV6-2 or TRBV6-3, the J gene TRBJ1-5; no clear D. The CDR3 covers 14 residues. V gave up 10 bases and J gave up 1 base, with 14 bases separating them. Looked up from germline, CDR1 is MNHEY and CDR2 is SVGEGT.

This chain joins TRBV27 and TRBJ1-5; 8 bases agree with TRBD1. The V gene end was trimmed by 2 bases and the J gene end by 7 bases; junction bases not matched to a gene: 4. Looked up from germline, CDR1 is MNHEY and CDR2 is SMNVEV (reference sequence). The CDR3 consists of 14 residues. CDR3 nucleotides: TGTGCCAGCAGTTTAGACAGGGGAGGACAGCCCCAGCATTTT. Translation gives CASSLDRGGQPQHF.

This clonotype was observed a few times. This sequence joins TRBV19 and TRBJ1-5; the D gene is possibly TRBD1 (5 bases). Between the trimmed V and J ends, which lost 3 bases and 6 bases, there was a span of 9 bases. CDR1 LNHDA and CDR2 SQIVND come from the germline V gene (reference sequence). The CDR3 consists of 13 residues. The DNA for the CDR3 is TGTGCCAGTAGTATCGGGGGGGGTCAGCCCCAGCATTTT. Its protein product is CASSIGGGQPQHF.

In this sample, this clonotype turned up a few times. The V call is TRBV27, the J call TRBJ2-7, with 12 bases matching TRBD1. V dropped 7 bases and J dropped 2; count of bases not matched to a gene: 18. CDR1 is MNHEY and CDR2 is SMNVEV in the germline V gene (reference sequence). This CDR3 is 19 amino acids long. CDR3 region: CASNPIVGGRDRGPYEQYF. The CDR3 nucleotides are TGTGCCAGCAACCCCATCGTGGGGGGCCGGGACAGGGGGCCCTACGAGCAGTACTTC.

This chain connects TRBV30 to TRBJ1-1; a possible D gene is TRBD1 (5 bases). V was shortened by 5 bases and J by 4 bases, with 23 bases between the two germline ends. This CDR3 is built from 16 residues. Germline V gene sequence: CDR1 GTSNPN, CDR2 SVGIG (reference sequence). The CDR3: CAWEPGRKGIGTEAFF. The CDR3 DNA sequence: TGTGCCTGGGAGCCAGGGAGGAAGGGGATCGGCACTGAAGCTTTCTTT.

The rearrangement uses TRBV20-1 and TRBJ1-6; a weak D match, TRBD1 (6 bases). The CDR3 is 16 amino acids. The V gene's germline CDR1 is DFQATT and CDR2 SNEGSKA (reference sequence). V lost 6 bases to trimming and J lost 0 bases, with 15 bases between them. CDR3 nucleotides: TGCAGTGCACGTTACAGGGTCCGCTCCTATAATTCACCCCTCCACTTT. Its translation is CSARYRVRSYNSPLHF.

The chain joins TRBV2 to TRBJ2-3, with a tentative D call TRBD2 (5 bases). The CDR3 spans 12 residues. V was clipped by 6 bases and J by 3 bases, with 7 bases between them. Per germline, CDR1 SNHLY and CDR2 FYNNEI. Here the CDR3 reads CASSPGTDTQYF. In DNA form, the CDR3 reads TGTGCCAGCAGCCCGGGAACAGATACGCAGTATTTT.

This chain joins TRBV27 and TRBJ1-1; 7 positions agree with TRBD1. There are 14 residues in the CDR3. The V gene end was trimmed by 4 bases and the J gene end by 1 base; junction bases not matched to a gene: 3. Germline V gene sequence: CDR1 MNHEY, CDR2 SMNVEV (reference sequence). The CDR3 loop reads CASSSWTGNTEAFF. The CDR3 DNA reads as TGTGCCAGCAGTTCATGGACAGGGAACACTGAAGCTTTCTTT.

The CDR3 reads CAIRAVSRRVNTEAFF. In nucleotides, the CDR3 is TGTGCCATCAGAGCGGTCTCCCGGAGGGTGAACACTGAAGCTTTCTTT. The chain uses TRBV10-3 and TRBJ1-1; D is undetermined. The germline V gene has CDR1 ENHRY and CDR2 SYGVKD. V dropped 6 bases and J dropped 0 bases, with 17 bases sitting between them. The CDR3 sequence is 16 residues long.

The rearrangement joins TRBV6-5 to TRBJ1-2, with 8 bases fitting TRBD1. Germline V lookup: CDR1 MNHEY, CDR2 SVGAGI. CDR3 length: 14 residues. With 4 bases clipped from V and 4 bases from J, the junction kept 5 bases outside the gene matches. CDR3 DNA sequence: TGTGCCAGCAGTTCCCGACAGGGGCCCTATGGCTACACCTTC. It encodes CASSSRQGPYGYTF.

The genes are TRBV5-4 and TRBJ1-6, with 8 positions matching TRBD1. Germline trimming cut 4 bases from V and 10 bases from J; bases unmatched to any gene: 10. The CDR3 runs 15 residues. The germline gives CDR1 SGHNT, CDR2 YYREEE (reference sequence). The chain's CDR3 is CASSLPTGEASPLHF. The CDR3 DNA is TGTGCCAGCAGCCTACCGACAGGGGAGGCCTCACCCCTCCACTTT.

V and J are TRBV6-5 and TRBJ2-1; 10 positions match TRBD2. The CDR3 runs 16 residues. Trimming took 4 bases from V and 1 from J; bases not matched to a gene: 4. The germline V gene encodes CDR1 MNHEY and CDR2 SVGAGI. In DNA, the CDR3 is TGTGCCAGCAGTTGGAATAGCGGGAGGTCCTACAATGAGCAGTTCTTC. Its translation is CASSWNSGRSYNEQFF.

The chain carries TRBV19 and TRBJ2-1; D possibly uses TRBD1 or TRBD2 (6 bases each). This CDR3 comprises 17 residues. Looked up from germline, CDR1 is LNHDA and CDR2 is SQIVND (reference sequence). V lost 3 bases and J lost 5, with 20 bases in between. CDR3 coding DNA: TGTGCCAGTAGTATTACGATCGTGGGGGGCATCGACAATGAGCAGTTCTTC. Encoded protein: CASSITIVGGIDNEQFF.

The CDR3 reads CASRFGSTYEQYF. CDR3 DNA: TGTGCCAGCAGGTTCGGGAGTACCTACGAGCAGTACTTC. V is TRBV27 and J is TRBJ2-7; D perhaps matches TRBD2 (6 bases). Germline CDR1 reads MNHEY; CDR2 reads SMNVEV (reference sequence). The CDR3 spans 13 residues. V lost 6 bases, J lost 2 bases, and 11 bases lay in between.

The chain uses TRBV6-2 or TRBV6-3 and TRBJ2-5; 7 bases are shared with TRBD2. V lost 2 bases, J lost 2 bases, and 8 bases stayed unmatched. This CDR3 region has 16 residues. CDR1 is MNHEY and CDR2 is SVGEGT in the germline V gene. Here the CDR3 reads CASSYGSGNLQETQYF. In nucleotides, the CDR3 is TGTGCCAGCAGTTACGGGAGCGGGAATCTACAAGAGACCCAGTACTTC.

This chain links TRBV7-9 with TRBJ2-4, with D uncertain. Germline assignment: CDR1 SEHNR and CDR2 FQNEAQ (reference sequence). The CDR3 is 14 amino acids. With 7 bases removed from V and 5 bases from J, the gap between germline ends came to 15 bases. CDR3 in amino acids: CASNPWGGQNIQYF. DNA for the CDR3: TGTGCCAGCAACCCCTGGGGTGGCCAAAACATTCAGTACTTC.

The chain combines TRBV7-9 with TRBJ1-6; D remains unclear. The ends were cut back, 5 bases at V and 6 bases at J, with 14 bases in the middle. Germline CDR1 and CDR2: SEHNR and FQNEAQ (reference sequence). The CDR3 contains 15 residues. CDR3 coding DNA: TGTGCCAGCAGCGCCTGGACGTTGGGTAATTCACCCCTCCACTTT. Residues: CASSAWTLGNSPLHF.

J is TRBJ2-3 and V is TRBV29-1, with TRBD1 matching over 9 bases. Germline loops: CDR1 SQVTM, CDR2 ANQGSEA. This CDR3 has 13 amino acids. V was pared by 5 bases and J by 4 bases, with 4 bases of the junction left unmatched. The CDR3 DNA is TGCAGCGTTAGGACAGGGGTAGCAGATACGCAGTATTTT. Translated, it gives CSVRTGVADTQYF.